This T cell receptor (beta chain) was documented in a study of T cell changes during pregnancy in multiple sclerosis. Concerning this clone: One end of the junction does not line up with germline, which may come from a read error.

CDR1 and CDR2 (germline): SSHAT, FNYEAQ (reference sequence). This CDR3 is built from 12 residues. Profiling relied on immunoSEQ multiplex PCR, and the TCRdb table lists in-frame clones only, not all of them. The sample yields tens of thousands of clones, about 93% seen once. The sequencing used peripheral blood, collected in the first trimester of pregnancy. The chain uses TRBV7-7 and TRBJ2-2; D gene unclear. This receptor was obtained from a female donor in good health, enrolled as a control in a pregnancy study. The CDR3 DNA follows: TGTGCTAGCAGCCCCGGCACCGGGGAGCTGTTTTTT. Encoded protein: CASSPGTGELFF. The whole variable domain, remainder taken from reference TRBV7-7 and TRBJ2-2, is GAGVSQSPRYKVTKRGQDVTLRCDPISSHATLYWYQQALGQGPEFLTYFNYEAQPDKSGLPSDRFSAERPEGSISTLTIQRTEQRDSAMYRCASSPGTGELFFGEGSRLTVL.